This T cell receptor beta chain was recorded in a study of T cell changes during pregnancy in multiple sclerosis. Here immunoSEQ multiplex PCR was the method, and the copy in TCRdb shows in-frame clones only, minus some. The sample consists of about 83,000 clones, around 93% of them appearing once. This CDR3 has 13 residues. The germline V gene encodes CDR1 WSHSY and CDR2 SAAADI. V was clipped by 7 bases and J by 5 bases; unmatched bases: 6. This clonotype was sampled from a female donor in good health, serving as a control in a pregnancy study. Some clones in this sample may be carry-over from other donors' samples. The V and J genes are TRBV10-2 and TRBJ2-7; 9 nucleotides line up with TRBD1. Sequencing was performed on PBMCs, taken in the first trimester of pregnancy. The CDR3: CASIGQGSNEQYF. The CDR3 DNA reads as TGCGCCAGCATAGGACAGGGGTCCAACGAGCAGTACTTC.